This T cell receptor beta chain is drawn from a study of T cell responses to AZD1222 COVID-19 vaccine. Study context: Combined were second doses at about 4 or about 12 weeks.

With regard to this clone: Its antigen is unknown.

Clones were read by immunoSEQ multiplex PCR, and TCRdb kept only the in-frame ones, dropping some. The table includes 120,000 or so clones, roughly 84% detected once. The CDR3 covers 17 residues. Trimming removed 5 bases from V and 4 bases from J; junction bases left unmatched: 9. Germline CDR1 and CDR2: SGHTA and FQGNSA. General study results and limits: Among spike-specific TCRs, nearly half reportedly target unmutated variant regions. It was only a handful of AZD1222 recipients who were seropositive at baseline. Across spike, vaccine-associated CD4 TCRs were found, dominant at 160-218 and 743-854.

The chain couples TRBV7-2 to TRBJ1-6; 9 bases are shared with TRBD1. The clonotype comes from an adult in good health. Source: peripheral blood, taken on day 0 of AZD1222 vaccination. This CDR3 reads CASSPLRQGVYNSPLHF. The CDR3, as DNA: TGTGCCAGCAGCCCGCTCCGACAGGGGGTTTATAATTCACCCCTCCACTTT.